The TCR beta chain under discussion was sequenced for a study of blood T cell repertoires in COVID-19. Trimming left V 7 bases short and J 3 bases short, with 15 bases between. This CDR3 has 14 residues. From germline, CDR1 is LNHDA and CDR2 SQIVND (reference sequence). Sequencing was performed with immunoSEQ multiplex PCR; in TCRdb, only in-frame clones are kept and a portion is missing. The table has some 350,000 clones, approximately 84% seen once. The sequencing input was PBMCs or T cells enriched from blood (not recorded which). This TCR was recovered from a woman younger than 45 who had recovered from COVID-19. The chain has TRBV19 and TRBJ1-2; possible D gene TRBD1, 6 bases. The CDR3 coding sequence is TGTGCCAGTAAATCGGGAGGGGGGGACTATGGCTACACCTTC. It encodes CASKSGGGDYGYTF.